This T cell receptor (beta chain) was identified in a study of CD8+ T cells in alopecia areata. Following RNA extraction, reverse transcription yielded cDNA that acted as the sequencing template. Clones were sequenced by immunoSEQ multiplex PCR, and TCRdb holds only the in-frame ones, with some missing. The sample records 100,000 to 150,000 clones, 45% to 50% being singletons. This CDR3 is built from 12 residues. Trimming cost V 3 bases and J 7 bases, with 13 bases left between them. CDR1 and CDR2 from the germline V gene are SQVTM and ANQGSEA. Those with alopecia areata gave lesional scalp punch biopsies and peripheral blood.

This sequence joins TRBV29-1 and TRBJ2-7; D may match TRBD1 or TRBD2 (5 bases each). Sequenced material: NKG2D-low CD8+ T cells sorted from blood. This sequence was found in a human donor with alopecia areata. CDR3 amino acids: CSVDEGISEQYF. CDR3 sequence (DNA): TGCAGCGTTGACGAGGGGATAAGTGAGCAGTACTTC.